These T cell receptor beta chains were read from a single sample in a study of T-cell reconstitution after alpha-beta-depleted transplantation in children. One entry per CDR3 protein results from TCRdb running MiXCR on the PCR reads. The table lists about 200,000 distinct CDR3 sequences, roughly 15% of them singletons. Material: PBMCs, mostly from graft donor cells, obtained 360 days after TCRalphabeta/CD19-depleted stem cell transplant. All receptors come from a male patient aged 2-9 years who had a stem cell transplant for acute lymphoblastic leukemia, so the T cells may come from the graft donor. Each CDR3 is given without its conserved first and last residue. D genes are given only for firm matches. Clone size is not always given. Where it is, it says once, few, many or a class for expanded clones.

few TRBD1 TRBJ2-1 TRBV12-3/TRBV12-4 ASRQGWNEQF
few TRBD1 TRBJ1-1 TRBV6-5 ASSYGGGVTEAF
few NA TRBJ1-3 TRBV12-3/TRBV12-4 ASSLTGSSGNTIY
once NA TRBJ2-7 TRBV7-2 ASSLVFDSPYEQY
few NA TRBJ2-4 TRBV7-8 ASSLQRSVAKNIQY
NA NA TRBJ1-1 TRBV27 ASSLFAGDTEAF
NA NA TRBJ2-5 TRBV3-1 ASSHLKVVGTQY
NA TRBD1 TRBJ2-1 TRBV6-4 ASSVRTGDYNEQF
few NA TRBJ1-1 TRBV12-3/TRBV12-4 ASNLMGGWTEAF
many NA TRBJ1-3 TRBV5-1 ASSLQGSGNTIY
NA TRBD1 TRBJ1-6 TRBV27 ASSINRGKSYNSPLH
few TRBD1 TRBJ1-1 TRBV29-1 SVPRDRDPKMNTEAF
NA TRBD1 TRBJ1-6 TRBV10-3 AISERGPLYSSSYNSPLH
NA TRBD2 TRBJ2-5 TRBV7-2 ASSLETGGGRETQY
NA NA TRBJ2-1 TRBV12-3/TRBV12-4 ATSTYRGVGGEQF
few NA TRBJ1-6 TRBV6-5 ASRRGGSDNSPLH
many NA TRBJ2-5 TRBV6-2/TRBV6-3 ASSPRGVPVQETQY
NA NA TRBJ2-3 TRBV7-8 ASSFTGFTDTQY
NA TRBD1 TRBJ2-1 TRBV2 ASRQTGGSYNEQF
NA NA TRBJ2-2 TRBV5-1 ASSLGPANTGELF
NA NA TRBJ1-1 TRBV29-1 SVKGGAVNTEAF
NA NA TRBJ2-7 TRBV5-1 ASSLDARSSEQY
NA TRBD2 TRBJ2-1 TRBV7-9 ASSSNSGGIGYNEQF
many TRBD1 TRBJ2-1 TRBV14 ASSLPGTGNEQF
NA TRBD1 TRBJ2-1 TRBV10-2 ASSGQDYNEQF
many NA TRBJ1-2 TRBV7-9 ASSRQREDGYT
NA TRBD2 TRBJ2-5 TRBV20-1 SATQTGSVIAGGQETQY
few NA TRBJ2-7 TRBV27 ASSKGYEQY
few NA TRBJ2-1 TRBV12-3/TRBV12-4 ASSFSQQGHEQF
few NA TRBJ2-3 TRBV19 ASTNRGTDTQY
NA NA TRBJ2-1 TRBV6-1 ASKEGGAYNEQF
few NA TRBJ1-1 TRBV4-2 ASSQDWSTEAF
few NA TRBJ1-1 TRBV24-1 ATSDSWNTEAF
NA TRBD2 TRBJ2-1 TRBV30 AWSLLAGGPGEQF
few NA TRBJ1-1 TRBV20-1 SARPGHLNTEAF
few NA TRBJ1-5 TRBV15 ATSRGQISNQPQH
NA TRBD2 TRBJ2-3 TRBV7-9 ASSAPGLAFTDTQY
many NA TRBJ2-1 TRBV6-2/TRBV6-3 ASRGAGPYNEQF
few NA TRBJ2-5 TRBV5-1 ASHLTLVSETQY
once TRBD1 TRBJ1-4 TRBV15 ATSTRQGAGEKLF
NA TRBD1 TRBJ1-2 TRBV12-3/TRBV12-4 ASSQGQSNYGYT
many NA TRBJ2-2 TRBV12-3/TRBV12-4 ASSPQTGTNTGELF
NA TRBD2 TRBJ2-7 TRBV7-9 ASSPGLAGGYEQY
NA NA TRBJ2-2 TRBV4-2 ASSQAKGTFGELF
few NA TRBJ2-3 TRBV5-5 ASSLVEAADTQY